The subject of this entry is one TCR beta chain. What it recognizes is unknown. The method was immunoSEQ multiplex PCR; TCRdb's version includes in-frame clones alone and lacks a portion of them. The data show 45,000 to 50,000 clones, approximately 78% seen once. V was cut by 8 bases and J by 0 bases, with 17 bases left in between. This CDR3 contains 15 residues. The germline V gene has CDR1 ENHRY and CDR2 SYGVKD. The data were taken from a study of OX40 agonist ivuxolimab in advanced cancers. Study at large: Treatment of patients was with ivuxolimab, an agonistic anti-OX40 (CD134) antibody. Three patients, one with hepatocellular carcinoma and two with cutaneous melanoma, achieved partial responses. The study, taken as a whole, reports: Partial responders treated at 0.1-3.0 mg/kg exhibited clonal expansion among the lowest measured.

Source: CD4+ or CD8+ T cells sorted from blood, taken in a trial of the OX40 agonist ivuxolimab. The TCR was taken from an adult with an advanced solid tumor such as melanoma, head and neck, liver or kidney cancer. This chain links TRBV10-3 with TRBJ2-7, with a tentative D call TRBD1 (6 bases). CDR3 amino acids: CAISGGRDNSYEQYF. CDR3 nucleotide sequence: TGTGCCATCTCGGGCGGTAGGGACAACTCCTACGAGCAGTACTTC.